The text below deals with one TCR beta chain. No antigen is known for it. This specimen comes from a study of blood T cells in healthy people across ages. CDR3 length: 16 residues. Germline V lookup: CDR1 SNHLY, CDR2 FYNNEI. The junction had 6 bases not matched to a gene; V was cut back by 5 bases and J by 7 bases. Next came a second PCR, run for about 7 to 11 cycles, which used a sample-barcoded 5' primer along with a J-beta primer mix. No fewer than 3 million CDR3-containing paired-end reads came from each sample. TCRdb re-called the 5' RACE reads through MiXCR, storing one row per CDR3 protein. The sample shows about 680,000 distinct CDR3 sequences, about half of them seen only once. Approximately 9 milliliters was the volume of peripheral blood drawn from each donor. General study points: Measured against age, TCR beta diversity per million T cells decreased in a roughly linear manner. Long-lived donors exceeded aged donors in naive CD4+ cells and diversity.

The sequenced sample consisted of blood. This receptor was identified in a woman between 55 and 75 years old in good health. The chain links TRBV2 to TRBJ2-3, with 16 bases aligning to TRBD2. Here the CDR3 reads CASSTGTSGRGHTQYF. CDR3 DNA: TGTGCCAGCAGTACCGGGACTAGCGGGAGGGGGCATACGCAGTATTTT.